This TCR beta chain was documented in a study of CD8+ T cells in alopecia areata. PBMCs yielded sorted CD4+ and CD8+ T cells. The study, taken as a whole, reports: Affected scalp, especially in alopecia totalis/universalis, had a higher clonality than normal scalp did. Patients displayed less clarity in TCR sharing than mice, a finding possibly related to HLA. Normal skin's resident alphabeta T cells are also sequenced in scalp samples.

As for this clone: Its antigen remains unidentified.

Isolated RNA was reverse transcribed into cDNA used as the sequencing template. The repertoire was sequenced with immunoSEQ multiplex PCR; TCRdb's copy has only in-frame clones and lacks some. Of fewer than 150,000 clones in the sample, less than 70% were seen once. The TCR sequence derives from a human donor in good health. The source material was CD4+ T cells sorted from blood.

The CDR3 reads CASSSRDGSYNEQFF. In DNA form, the CDR3 reads TGTGCCAGCAGTAGCCGGGACGGCTCCTACAATGAGCAGTTCTTC. The chain is built from TRBV11-2 and TRBJ2-1; D is tentatively TRBD1 or TRBD2 (5 bases each). The ends were cut back, 6 bases at V and 0 bases at J, with 12 bases in the middle. The CDR3 contains 15 residues. The germline V gene has CDR1 SGHAT and CDR2 FQNNGV.